This T cell receptor (beta chain) was captured in a study of human T cells and chemical hapten exposure. This clonotype occurred many times. V dropped 8 bases and J dropped 6 bases, with 16 bases sitting between them. Germline-derived CDR1 and CDR2 are MNHEY and SMNVEV (reference sequence). The CDR3 is 13 residues long. The study used a library that attached unique molecular identifiers to individual cDNA molecules. TCRdb redid the calling of the RACE reads with MiXCR, one entry per CDR3 protein. The sample lists some 400,000 distinct CDR3 sequences, roughly 4.8% seen once, with around 2.3% in the top ten. Time point defined: patch test 1, 2 weeks after DPC sensitization. As for treatment: therapeutic diphenylcyclopropenone sensitization with weekly scalp DPC. People who gave samples had alopecia, were 18 to 70 years old, and were suitable for DPC.

V gene TRBV27 combines with J gene TRBJ1-2; possibly TRBD1 for D (5 bases). The sequence was collected from a woman between 45 and 65 years old with alopecia areata. Some clones in this sample may be carry-over from other donors' samples. Sequencing used whole blood, obtained in connection with sensitization to the hapten diphenylcyclopropenone (DPC). This CDR3 reads CASSPAGGNGYTF. CDR3 coding DNA: TGTGCCAGCTCCCCCGCTGGGGGTAATGGCTACACCTTC.